This TCR beta chain comes out of a study of STAT5B mutations in CD4+ large granular lymphocyte leukemia. Germline V lookup: CDR1 SGHRS, CDR2 YFSETQ. Trimming pared 0 bases from V and 7 bases from J, leaving 14 bases between. The CDR3 is 14 amino acids. Original methodology: Lowest detectable productive clonotype frequency was 2.59 x 10-5. The assay was immunoSEQ multiplex PCR, and TCRdb's table has in-frame clones only and misses some. The V and J calls and the clone size are those of that table, but D and trimming were determined from the DNA. The sample includes about 45,000 clones, 80% to 90% of them seen just once.

The sequence was collected from a human donor in good health. The rearrangement links TRBV5-1 to TRBJ2-7; no clear D gene. The specimen was CD4+ T cells from blood buffy coats. For the CDR3, the DNA is TGCGCCAGCAGCTTGGACCCTCACGGAGAGGAGCAGTACTTC. Translation gives CASSLDPHGEEQYF.